The rows below give T cell receptor beta chains drawn from one sample of a study of T-cell reconstitution after alpha-beta-depleted transplantation in children. From the PCR reads, TCRdb called clonotypes with MiXCR, one entry per CDR3 protein. The sample includes roughly 100,000 distinct CDR3 sequences, roughly 8.3% of them seen just once. Sample: PBMCs from the stem cell graft donor, taken from the stem cell graft. Receptors were obtained from a human donor who donated a stem cell graft to a child with congenital amegakaryocytic thrombocytopenia. The CDR3 runs from the conserved cysteine through the conserved F or W. Each record gives: CDR3 length, J gene, D gene, clone size, V gene, CDR3 protein, CDR3 DNA. D genes are given only for firm matches. Part of the rows lack a size; the others show once, few, many or a class for expanded clones.

len: 18
j_gene: TRBJ1-1
d_gene: TRBD1
abundance: many
v_gene: TRBV9
CDR3aa: CASSEATGTGIVGTEAFF
CDR3nt: TGTGCCAGCAGCGAAGCCACCGGGACAGGGATCGTGGGCACTGAAGCTTTCTTT

len: 13
j_gene: TRBJ1-5
d_gene: NA
abundance: NA
v_gene: TRBV30
CDR3aa: CAWSVGREQPQHF
CDR3nt: TGTGCCTGGAGTGTAGGAAGGGAACAGCCCCAGCATTTT

len: 13
j_gene: TRBJ1-2
d_gene: NA
abundance: many
v_gene: TRBV29-1
CDR3aa: CSVEGQTSYGYTF
CDR3nt: TGCAGCGTTGAAGGACAGACTTCCTATGGCTACACCTTC

len: 16
j_gene: TRBJ2-1
d_gene: NA
abundance: many
v_gene: TRBV9
CDR3aa: CASSPGVGSTYNEQFF
CDR3nt: TGTGCCAGCAGCCCGGGTGTCGGGAGTACTTACAATGAGCAGTTCTTC

len: 16
j_gene: TRBJ2-7
d_gene: NA
abundance: many
v_gene: TRBV7-8
CDR3aa: CASSLGRRRINYEQYF
CDR3nt: TGTGCCAGCAGCTTAGGGAGGCGACGGATTAACTACGAGCAGTACTTC

len: 13
j_gene: TRBJ2-7
d_gene: NA
abundance: few
v_gene: TRBV5-1
CDR3aa: CASSLGLDNEQYF
CDR3nt: TGCGCCAGCAGCTTGGGACTAGATAACGAGCAGTACTTC

len: 16
j_gene: TRBJ1-3
d_gene: TRBD1
abundance: many
v_gene: TRBV20-1
CDR3aa: CSARDEGAASGNTIYF
CDR3nt: TGCAGTGCTAGAGATGAGGGGGCAGCCTCTGGAAACACCATATATTTT

len: 19
j_gene: TRBJ2-1
d_gene: NA
abundance: many
v_gene: TRBV12-3/TRBV12-4
CDR3aa: CASSGRTESLRSSYNEQFF
CDR3nt: TGTGCCAGCAGTGGACGGACTGAGAGCCTTAGAAGCTCCTACAATGAGCAGTTCTTC

len: 13
j_gene: TRBJ1-1
d_gene: NA
abundance: many
v_gene: TRBV30
CDR3aa: CAWSSRRNTEAFF
CDR3nt: TGTGCCTGGAGTTCTAGAAGGAACACTGAAGCTTTCTTT

len: 13
j_gene: TRBJ2-4
d_gene: NA
abundance: many
v_gene: TRBV7-9
CDR3aa: CANPPGSKNIQYF
CDR3nt: TGTGCCAACCCCCCCGGTAGCAAAAACATTCAGTACTTC

len: 15
j_gene: TRBJ2-7
d_gene: NA
abundance: many
v_gene: TRBV7-2
CDR3aa: CASSLEGGGTFEQYF
CDR3nt: TGTGCCAGCAGCTTAGAGGGCGGAGGGACGTTCGAGCAGTACTTC

len: 13
j_gene: TRBJ2-6
d_gene: NA
abundance: NA
v_gene: TRBV25-1
CDR3aa: CASLEVATNVLTF
CDR3nt: TGTGCCAGCCTCGAGGTGGCGACCAACGTCCTGACTTTC

len: 15
j_gene: TRBJ2-2
d_gene: TRBD1
abundance: many
v_gene: TRBV5-4
CDR3aa: CASRRQGPNTGELFF
CDR3nt: TGTGCCAGCAGGAGACAGGGTCCCAACACCGGGGAGCTGTTTTTT

len: 17
j_gene: TRBJ1-6
d_gene: NA
abundance: many
v_gene: TRBV16
CDR3aa: CASSQSDYSAYNSPLHF
CDR3nt: TGTGCCAGCAGCCAATCTGACTATTCGGCCTATAATTCACCCCTCCACTTT

len: 15
j_gene: TRBJ2-1
d_gene: TRBD1
abundance: many
v_gene: TRBV6-5
CDR3aa: CASSYWDRATNEQFF
CDR3nt: TGTGCCAGCAGTTACTGGGACAGGGCCACCAATGAGCAGTTCTTC

len: 17
j_gene: TRBJ2-3
d_gene: NA
abundance: many
v_gene: TRBV4-2
CDR3aa: CASSLTPSWRNADTQYF
CDR3nt: TGTGCCAGCAGCCTTACCCCCAGCTGGAGAAACGCAGATACGCAGTATTTT

len: 15
j_gene: TRBJ2-5
d_gene: NA
abundance: many
v_gene: TRBV7-7
CDR3aa: CASSLRHHTGETQYF
CDR3nt: TGTGCCAGCAGCTTACGACACCACACAGGAGAGACCCAGTACTTC

len: 13
j_gene: TRBJ1-5
d_gene: NA
abundance: many
v_gene: TRBV20-1
CDR3aa: CSATGQGHQPQHF
CDR3nt: TGCAGTGCTACTGGTCAGGGTCATCAGCCCCAGCATTTT

len: 15
j_gene: TRBJ2-1
d_gene: NA
abundance: many
v_gene: TRBV7-7
CDR3aa: CASSLGLVAYNEQFF
CDR3nt: TGTGCCAGCAGCTTGGGGCTAGTGGCCTACAATGAGCAGTTCTTC

len: 14
j_gene: TRBJ2-1
d_gene: TRBD2
abundance: many
v_gene: TRBV20-1
CDR3aa: CSAQPAGGRFEQFF
CDR3nt: TGCAGTGCTCAACCGGCGGGGGGGCGATTTGAGCAGTTCTTC

len: 14
j_gene: TRBJ2-6
d_gene: TRBD2
abundance: many
v_gene: TRBV20-1
CDR3aa: CSAGGASGANVLTF
CDR3nt: TGCAGTGCCGGGGGGGCTTCTGGGGCCAACGTCCTGACTTTC

len: 17
j_gene: TRBJ1-3
d_gene: NA
abundance: many
v_gene: TRBV5-1
CDR3aa: CASSLGYGGPSGNTIYF
CDR3nt: TGCGCCAGCAGCTTGGGGTACGGCGGCCCGTCTGGAAACACCATATATTTT

len: 16
j_gene: TRBJ1-4
d_gene: TRBD1
abundance: many
v_gene: TRBV3-1
CDR3aa: CASSQGTGTGSEKLFF
CDR3nt: TGTGCCAGCAGCCAAGGAACCGGGACAGGGAGCGAAAAACTGTTTTTT

len: 18
j_gene: TRBJ2-3
d_gene: NA
abundance: many
v_gene: TRBV11-3
CDR3aa: CASSLGFGRDPSFVTQYF
CDR3nt: TGTGCCAGCAGCTTAGGGTTCGGACGGGACCCATCATTTGTTACGCAGTATTTT

len: 15
j_gene: TRBJ1-4
d_gene: NA
abundance: few
v_gene: TRBV7-9
CDR3aa: CASSLSLATNEKLFF
CDR3nt: TGTGCCAGCAGCCTCTCGCTTGCAACTAATGAAAAACTGTTTTTT

len: 12
j_gene: TRBJ2-7
d_gene: NA
abundance: many
v_gene: TRBV12-3/TRBV12-4
CDR3aa: CASSLGPSEQYF
CDR3nt: TGTGCCAGCAGTTTAGGGCCCTCCGAGCAGTACTTC

len: 13
j_gene: TRBJ1-2
d_gene: NA
abundance: many
v_gene: TRBV7-2
CDR3aa: CASSLGGSYGYTF
CDR3nt: TGTGCCAGCAGCCTCGGGGGGAGCTATGGCTACACCTTC

len: 12
j_gene: TRBJ2-3
d_gene: NA
abundance: many
v_gene: TRBV5-1
CDR3aa: CASSLFGDTQYF
CDR3nt: TGCGCCAGCAGCTTGTTCGGGGATACGCAGTATTTT

len: 15
j_gene: TRBJ2-2
d_gene: TRBD2
abundance: many
v_gene: TRBV6-5
CDR3aa: CASRSYPGGTGELFF
CDR3nt: TGTGCCAGCCGTTCATACCCGGGGGGCACCGGGGAGCTGTTTTTT

len: 14
j_gene: TRBJ2-2
d_gene: TRBD1
abundance: NA
v_gene: TRBV12-3/TRBV12-4
CDR3aa: CASSQGAVTGELFF
CDR3nt: TGTGCCAGCAGTCAGGGGGCGGTTACCGGGGAGCTGTTTTTT

len: 13
j_gene: TRBJ2-7
d_gene: NA
abundance: many
v_gene: TRBV7-2
CDR3aa: CASSLVSPTEQYF
CDR3nt: TGTGCCAGCAGCTTAGTGAGCCCCACCGAGCAGTACTTC

len: 11
j_gene: TRBJ2-7
d_gene: NA
abundance: many
v_gene: TRBV3-1
CDR3aa: CASSSVHEQYF
CDR3nt: TGTGCCAGCAGTTCAGTCCACGAGCAGTACTTC

len: 14
j_gene: TRBJ1-5
d_gene: NA
abundance: NA
v_gene: TRBV12-3/TRBV12-4
CDR3aa: CASSSGTGVEPQHF
CDR3nt: TGTGCCAGCAGCTCCGGGACGGGAGTTGAGCCCCAGCATTTT

len: 14
j_gene: TRBJ2-7
d_gene: NA
abundance: few
v_gene: TRBV14
CDR3aa: CASSRRDSLGEQYF
CDR3nt: TGTGCCAGCAGCCGCCGGGACTCCCTTGGCGAGCAGTACTTC